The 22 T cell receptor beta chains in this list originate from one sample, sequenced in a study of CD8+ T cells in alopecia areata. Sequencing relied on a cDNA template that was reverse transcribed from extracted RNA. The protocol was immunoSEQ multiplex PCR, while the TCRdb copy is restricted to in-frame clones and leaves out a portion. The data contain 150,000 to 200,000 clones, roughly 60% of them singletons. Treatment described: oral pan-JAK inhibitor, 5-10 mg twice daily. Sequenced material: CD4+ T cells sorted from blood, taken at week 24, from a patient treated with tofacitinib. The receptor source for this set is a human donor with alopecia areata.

The CDR3 region has the DNA TGTGCCAGCAGCGTATCGGACAGGACGACCCAGTACTTC. This encodes CASSVSDRTTQYF. The chain employs TRBV9 and TRBJ2-5, with 7 bases identical to TRBD1. Germline loops: CDR1 SGDLS, CDR2 YYNGEE. Germline trimming cut 1 base from V and 7 bases from J; bases unmatched to any gene: 4. This CDR3 is built from 13 residues.

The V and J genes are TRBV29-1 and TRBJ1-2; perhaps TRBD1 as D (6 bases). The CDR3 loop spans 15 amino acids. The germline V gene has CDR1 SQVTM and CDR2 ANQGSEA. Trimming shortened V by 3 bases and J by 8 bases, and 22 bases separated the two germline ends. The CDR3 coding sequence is TGCAGCGTTGATAACGGTACTACAGGGAGCGGAGGCTACACCTTC. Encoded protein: CSVDNGTTGSGGYTF.

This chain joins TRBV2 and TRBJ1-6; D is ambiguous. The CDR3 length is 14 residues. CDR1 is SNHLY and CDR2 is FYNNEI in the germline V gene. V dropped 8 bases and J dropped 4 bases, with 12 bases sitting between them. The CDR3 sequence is CASARRDYNSPLHF. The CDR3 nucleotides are TGTGCCAGCGCTAGAAGAGATTATAATTCACCCCTCCACTTT.

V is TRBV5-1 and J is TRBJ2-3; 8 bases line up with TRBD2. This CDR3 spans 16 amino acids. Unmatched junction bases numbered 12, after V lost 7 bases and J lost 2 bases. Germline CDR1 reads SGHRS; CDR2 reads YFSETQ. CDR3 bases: TGCGCCAGCCGCCGGGTGGGCGGGGGGCCCACAGATACGCAGTATTTT. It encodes CASRRVGGGPTDTQYF.

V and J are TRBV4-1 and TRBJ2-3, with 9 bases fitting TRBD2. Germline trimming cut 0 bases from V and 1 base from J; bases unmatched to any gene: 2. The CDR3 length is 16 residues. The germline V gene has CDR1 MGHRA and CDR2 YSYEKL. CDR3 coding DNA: TGCGCCAGCAGCCAAGATAAGCGGGGGGGCACAGATACGCAGTATTTT. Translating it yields CASSQDKRGGTDTQYF.

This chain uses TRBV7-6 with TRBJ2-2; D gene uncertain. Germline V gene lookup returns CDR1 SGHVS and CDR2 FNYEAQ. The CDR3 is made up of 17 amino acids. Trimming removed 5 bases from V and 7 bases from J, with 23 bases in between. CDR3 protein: CASSPQPSSGRSGELFF. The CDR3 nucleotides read TGTGCCAGCAGCCCCCAGCCCTCTAGTGGGCGGAGCGGGGAGCTGTTTTTT.

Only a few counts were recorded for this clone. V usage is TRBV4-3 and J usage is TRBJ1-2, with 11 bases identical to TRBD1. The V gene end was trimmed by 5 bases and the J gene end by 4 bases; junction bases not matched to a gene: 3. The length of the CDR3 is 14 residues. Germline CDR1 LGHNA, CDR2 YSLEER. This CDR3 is CASSGQGASYGYTF. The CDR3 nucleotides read TGCGCCAGCAGCGGACAGGGGGCTTCCTATGGCTACACCTTC.

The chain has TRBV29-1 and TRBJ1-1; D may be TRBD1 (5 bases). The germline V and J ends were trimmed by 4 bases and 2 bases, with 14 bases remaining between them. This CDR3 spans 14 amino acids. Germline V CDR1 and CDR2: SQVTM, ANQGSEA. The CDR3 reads CSVARDGRNTEAFF. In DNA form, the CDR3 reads TGCAGCGTTGCCCGGGACGGGAGAAACACTGAAGCTTTCTTT.

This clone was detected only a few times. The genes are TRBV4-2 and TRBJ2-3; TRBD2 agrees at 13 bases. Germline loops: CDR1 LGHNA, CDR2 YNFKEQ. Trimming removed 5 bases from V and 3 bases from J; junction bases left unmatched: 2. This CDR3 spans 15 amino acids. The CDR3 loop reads CASSTSGGATDTQYF. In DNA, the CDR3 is TGTGCCAGCAGCACTAGCGGGGGGGCTACAGATACGCAGTATTTT.

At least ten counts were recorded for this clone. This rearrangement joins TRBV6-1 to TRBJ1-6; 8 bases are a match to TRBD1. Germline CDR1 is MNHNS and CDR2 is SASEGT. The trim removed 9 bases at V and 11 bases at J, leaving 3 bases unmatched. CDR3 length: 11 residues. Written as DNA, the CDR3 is TGTGCCAGTCGGACAGGGCCACCCCTCCACTTT. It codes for CASRTGPPLHF.

In DNA, the CDR3 is TGTGCCAGCAGAGCGGGGGGGTCTAAAGATGAGCAGTTCTTC. This codes for CASRAGGSKDEQFF. This chain uses TRBV7-2 with TRBJ2-1; TRBD2 matches at 10 bases. The CDR3 is made up of 14 amino acids. Germline loops: CDR1 SGHTA, CDR2 FQGNSA. Germline trimming cut 6 bases from V and 8 bases from J; bases unmatched to any gene: 7.

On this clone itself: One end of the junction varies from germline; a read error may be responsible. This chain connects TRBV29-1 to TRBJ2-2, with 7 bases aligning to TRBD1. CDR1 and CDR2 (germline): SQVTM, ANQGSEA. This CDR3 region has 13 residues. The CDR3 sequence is CQERGTDTGELFF. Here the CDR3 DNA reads TGTCAAGAAAGGGGGACAGACACCGGGGAGCTGTTTTTT.

This CDR3 reads CASSSEEREKLFF. CDR3 DNA: TGTGCCAGCTCATCCGAAGAGAGGGAAAAACTGTTTTTT. The V and J genes are TRBV18 and TRBJ1-4; D uncertain. Germline CDR1 is KGHSH and CDR2 is LQKENI. V was pared by 5 bases and J by 8 bases, with 12 bases between. The CDR3 runs 13 residues. Using reference TRBV18 and TRBJ1-4 for the parts outside the CDR3, the full variable domain is NAGVMQNPRHLVRRRGQEARLRCSPMKGHSHVYWYRQLPEEGLKFMVYLQKENIIDESGMPKERFSAEFPKEGPSILRIQQVVRGDSAAYFCASSSEEREKLFFGSGTQLSVL.

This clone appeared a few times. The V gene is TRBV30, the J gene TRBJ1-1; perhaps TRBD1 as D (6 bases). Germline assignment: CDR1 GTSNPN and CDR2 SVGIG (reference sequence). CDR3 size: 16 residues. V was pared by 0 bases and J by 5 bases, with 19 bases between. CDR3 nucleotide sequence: TGTGCCTGGAGTGTACGTAGAGGGGACATTGGTACTGAAGCTTTCTTT. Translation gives CAWSVRRGDIGTEAFF.

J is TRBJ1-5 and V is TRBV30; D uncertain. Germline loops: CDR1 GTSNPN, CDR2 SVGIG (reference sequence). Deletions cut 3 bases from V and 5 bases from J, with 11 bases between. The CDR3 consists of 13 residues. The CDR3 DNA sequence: TGTGCCTGGAGCCCCGACAACTATCAGCCCCAGCATTTT. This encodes CAWSPDNYQPQHF.

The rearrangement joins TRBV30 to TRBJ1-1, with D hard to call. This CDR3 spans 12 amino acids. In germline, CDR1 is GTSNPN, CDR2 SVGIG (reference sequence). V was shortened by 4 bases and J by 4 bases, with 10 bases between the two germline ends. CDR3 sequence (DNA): TGTGCCTGGACACATCGGGTCACTGAAGCTTTCTTT. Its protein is CAWTHRVTEAFF.

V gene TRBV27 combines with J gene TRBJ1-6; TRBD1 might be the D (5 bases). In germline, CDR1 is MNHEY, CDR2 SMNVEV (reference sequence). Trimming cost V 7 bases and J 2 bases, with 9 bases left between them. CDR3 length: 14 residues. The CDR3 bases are TGTGCCAGCACGGGGGGTGCCTATAATTCACCCCTCCACTTT. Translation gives CASTGGAYNSPLHF.

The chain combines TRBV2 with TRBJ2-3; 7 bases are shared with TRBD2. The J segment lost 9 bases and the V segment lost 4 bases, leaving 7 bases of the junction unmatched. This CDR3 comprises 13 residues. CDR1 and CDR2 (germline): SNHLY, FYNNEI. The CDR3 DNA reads TGTGCCAGCAGTGCGGACGGGGAGGGGACGCAGTATTTT. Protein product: CASSADGEGTQYF.

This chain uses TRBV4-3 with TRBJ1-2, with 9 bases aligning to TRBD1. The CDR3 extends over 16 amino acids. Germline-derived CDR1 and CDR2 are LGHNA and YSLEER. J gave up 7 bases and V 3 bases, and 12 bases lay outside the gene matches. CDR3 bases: TGCGCCAGCAGCCAGCTCGGACAGGGGTCTCCCGGTGGCTACACCTTC. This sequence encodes CASSQLGQGSPGGYTF.

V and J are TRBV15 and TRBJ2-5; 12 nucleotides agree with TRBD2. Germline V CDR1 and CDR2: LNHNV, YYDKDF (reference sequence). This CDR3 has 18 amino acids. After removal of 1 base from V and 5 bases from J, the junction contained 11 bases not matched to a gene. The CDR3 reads CATSRGPSGGARFETQYF. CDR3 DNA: TGTGCCACCAGCAGAGGCCCTAGCGGGGGGGCACGTTTCGAGACCCAGTACTTC.

CDR3 region: CASSLSHTETQYF. As DNA, the CDR3 is TGTGCCAGCAGTTTATCCCATACAGAGACCCAGTACTTC. V and J are TRBV27 and TRBJ2-5; no definite D call. CDR3 length: 13 residues. The V gene lost 0 bases and the J gene lost 4 bases, with 6 bases spanning the gap. Germline V gives CDR1 MNHEY, CDR2 SMNVEV (reference sequence).

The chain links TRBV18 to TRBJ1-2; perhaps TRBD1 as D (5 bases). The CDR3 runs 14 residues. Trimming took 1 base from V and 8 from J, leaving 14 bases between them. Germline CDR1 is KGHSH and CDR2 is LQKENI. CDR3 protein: CASSPLLSRDGYTF. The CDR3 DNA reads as TGTGCCAGCTCACCACTCCTCTCCAGGGACGGCTACACCTTC.